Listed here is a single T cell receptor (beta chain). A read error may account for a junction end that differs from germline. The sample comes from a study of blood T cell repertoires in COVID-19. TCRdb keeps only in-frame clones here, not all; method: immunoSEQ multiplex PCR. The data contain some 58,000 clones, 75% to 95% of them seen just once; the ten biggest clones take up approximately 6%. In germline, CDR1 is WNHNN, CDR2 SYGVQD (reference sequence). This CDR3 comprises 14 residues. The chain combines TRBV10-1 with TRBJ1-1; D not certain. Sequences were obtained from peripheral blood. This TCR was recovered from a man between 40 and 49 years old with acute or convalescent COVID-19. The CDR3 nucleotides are TGCGCCAGCCGAGCCCCGGATCCGAACAGTGAAGCTTTCTTT. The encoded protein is CASRAPDPNSEAFF.